This TCR beta chain stems from a study of CD4+ T cells in melanoma (dated by TCRdb to about 2022). Concerning the study at large: The study investigated neoantigen-specific CD4+ T cells in human melanoma. General conclusions and limits of the study: Diverse differentiation states were reported to be shown by neoantigen-specific CD4+ T cells in melanoma. Neoantigen-specific CD4+ T cells were reported to be correlated with the function of CD8+ T cells, macrophages and B cells.

A note on this clone: It has no known antigen specificity. No qualities accompany the bases; no much larger clone lies one base away.

Relative to germline, V is 4 bases shorter and J is 3 bases shorter, with 10 bases between their ends. From cysteine to phenylalanine, the CDR3 is 13 amino acids long. The CDR3 DNA has 39 bases and is translated from base 1. Via the germline V gene, CDR1 is SGHDT and CDR2 YYEEEE. Receptor amplification or capture employed the immunoSEQ multiplex PCR assay. Here the immuneACCESS table is served through TCRdb, limited to in-frame sequences with V and J called. Missing clones are a known gap in these copies; in checked studies unresolved V genes cover under half, and the rest lacks a known reason. This sample holds 140,000 or so clones; around 90% were observed only once. The ten largest clones represent roughly 1.4% of the sample. The donors were people with melanoma.

This chain joins TRBV5-6 to TRBJ1-1; the D gene identity is not certain. This TCR was recovered from a human donor with melanoma. The CDR3 region: CASSAQRYTEAFF. Read as DNA, the sequence is TGTGCCAGCAGCGCGCAGCGTTACACTGAAGCTTTCTTT.